This T cell receptor (beta chain) was found in a study of cytomegalovirus exposure and HLA in healthy donors. General study points: Trimming of TCR beta V- and J-genes showed a link, identified in a later analysis, to a missense DCLRE1C variant. In terms of immune exposure information, only CMV serostatus was available. Cytomegalovirus association was listed for under 200 TCR beta chains. The dataset shows that most TCR sequences were rare, while some public TCRs occurred in many donors.

13 Jbeta primers and 60 Vbeta primers were used for the PCR. Data came from immunoSEQ multiplex PCR; TCRdb stores just in-frame clones and leaves some out. The top ten clones hold over 20% of a sample with 30,000 to 40,000 clones, around 60% of them seen once. Worth noting for this clone: Its specificity is unknown.

CDR3 length: 15 amino acids. Trimming removed 3 bases at V and 3 bases at J, with 12 bases between. CDR1 is SNHLY, CDR2 FYNNEI, per germline. The genes are TRBV2 and TRBJ2-1, with D perhaps matching TRBD2 (6 bases). This receptor was identified in a man between 45 and 60 years old in good health and CMV-seropositive. Sample: PBMCs. The CDR3 nucleotides read TGTGCCAGCAGTGAGTACGGGGGTTACTACAATGAGCAGTTCTTC. As protein: CASSEYGGYYNEQFF.